Listed below are T cell receptor beta chains from one sample, sequenced in a study of immune characterization of retroperitoneal liposarcoma. One entry per CDR3 protein results from TCRdb running MiXCR on the PCR reads. The sample consists of about 18,000 distinct CDR3 sequences, 35% to 40% of them appearing once. The sample comprised blood. The receptors derive from a male donor with retroperitoneal liposarcoma. The CDR3 runs from the conserved cysteine through the conserved F or W. Each record gives: J gene, clone size, V gene, D gene, CDR3 protein, CDR3 DNA. The D gene is left open where the match is weak. Clone size appears in some rows only: once, few, many, or a class for an expanded clone.

TRBJ2-1,.,TRBV6-1,.,CASSESTGGGDEQFF,TGTGCCAGCAGTGAATCAACAGGGGGAGGGGATGAGCAGTTCTTC
TRBJ2-6,medium-sized,TRBV6-1,.,CASVRDGPSGANVLTF,TGTGCCAGCGTCAGAGACGGTCCCTCTGGGGCCAACGTCCTGACTTTC
TRBJ2-1,many,TRBV12-3/TRBV12-4,TRBD2,CASSRTSGSSYNEQFF,TGTGCCAGCAGCCGGACTAGCGGAAGCTCCTACAATGAGCAGTTCTTC
TRBJ2-7,many,TRBV7-2,.,CASSLEATSYEQYF,TGTGCCAGCAGCTTAGAAGCGACCTCCTACGAGCAGTACTTC
TRBJ2-7,.,TRBV12-3/TRBV12-4,.,CASTAYEQYF,TGTGCCAGCACTGCCTACGAGCAGTACTTC
TRBJ2-1,once,TRBV6-1,.,CASSADAAYNEQFF,TGTGCCAGCAGTGCGGACGCTGCCTACAATGAGCAGTTCTTC
TRBJ2-1,few,TRBV6-1,.,CASSALQGLRETQFF,TGTGCCAGCAGTGCCCTACAGGGTTTGAGAGAGACCCAGTTCTTC
TRBJ2-5,medium-sized,TRBV6-5,.,CASSYLVQGPGEQYF,TGTGCCAGCAGTTACCTAGTGCAGGGGCCGGGGGAGCAGTACTTC
TRBJ1-1,medium-sized,TRBV27,TRBD1,CASRYRGSKGTEAFF,TGTGCCAGCAGGTACAGGGGATCGAAGGGGACTGAAGCTTTCTTT
TRBJ2-3,.,TRBV12-3/TRBV12-4,.,CAITHRSNTDTQYF,TGTGCCATCACCCACAGGTCAAACACAGATACGCAGTATTTT
TRBJ1-2,.,TRBV4-2,.,CASSQGRGLGTF,TGTGCCAGCAGCCAAGGACGAGGGTTAGGCACCTTC
TRBJ1-2,.,TRBV4-3,.,CASSQLTSEYYGYTF,TGCGCCAGCAGCCAACTTACCAGCGAGTACTATGGCTACACCTTC
TRBJ2-1,.,TRBV6-1,TRBD1,CASSKRGTGVSYNEQFF,TGTGCCAGCAGTAAAAGGGGGACAGGGGTCTCCTACAATGAGCAGTTCTTC
TRBJ2-5,.,TRBV6-1,.,CASSESIGTRETQYF,TGTGCCAGCAGTGAATCTATAGGGACAAGGGAGACCCAGTACTTC
TRBJ2-7,.,TRBV27,.,CASSFGGSYEQYF,TGTGCCAGCAGTTTTGGGGGGTCCTACGAGCAGTACTTC
TRBJ2-1,.,TRBV6-1,.,CASSNTRAEQFF,TGTGCCAGCAGTAACACCCGAGCGGAGCAGTTCTTC
TRBJ2-5,.,TRBV12-5,.,CASGQLLDREGKTQYF,TGTGCTAGTGGGCAACTTTTGGACAGGGAGGGAAAGACCCAGTACTTC
TRBJ2-7,.,TRBV6-1,.,CASSSYTGEQYF,TGTGCCAGCAGCTCCTACACGGGAGAGCAGTACTTC
TRBJ1-5,.,TRBV6-6,.,CASTPAGGNQPQHF,TGTGCCAGCACCCCTGCAGGCGGCAATCAGCCCCAGCATTTT
TRBJ2-5,medium-sized,TRBV7-8,TRBD2,CASSLVGGGPQGTQYF,TGTGCCAGCAGCTTAGTCGGGGGGGGACCCCAGGGGACCCAGTACTTC
TRBJ2-7,medium-sized,TRBV6-1,TRBD1,CASSPWDRVSYEQYF,TGTGCCAGCTCCCCCTGGGACAGGGTGTCCTACGAGCAGTACTTC
TRBJ2-6,.,TRBV6-6,.,CVSSSSHSGANVLTF,TGTGTCAGCAGTTCAAGCCACTCTGGGGCCAACGTCCTGACTTTC
TRBJ2-7,.,TRBV6-1,.,CASSSGMQTAEQYF,TGTGCCAGCAGTTCCGGGATGCAAACGGCCGAGCAGTACTTC
TRBJ2-2,.,TRBV6-8,TRBD2,CASSYSIFSGDANTGELFF,TGTGCCAGCAGTTACTCGATCTTTAGCGGGGACGCGAACACCGGGGAGCTGTTTTTT
TRBJ2-4,many,TRBV11-2,.,CASSGVGAKNIQYF,TGTGCCAGCAGTGGGGTGGGGGCCAAAAACATTCAGTACTTC
TRBJ2-1,many,TRBV6-1,TRBD2,CASSEVGGVYEQFF,TGTGCCAGCAGTGAAGTGGGGGGGGTCTACGAGCAGTTCTTC
TRBJ2-5,.,TRBV7-2,TRBD1,CASSSGMTGRSLAEQYF,TGTGCCAGCAGTTCCGGAATGACAGGGCGTTCCTTGGCTGAGCAGTACTTC